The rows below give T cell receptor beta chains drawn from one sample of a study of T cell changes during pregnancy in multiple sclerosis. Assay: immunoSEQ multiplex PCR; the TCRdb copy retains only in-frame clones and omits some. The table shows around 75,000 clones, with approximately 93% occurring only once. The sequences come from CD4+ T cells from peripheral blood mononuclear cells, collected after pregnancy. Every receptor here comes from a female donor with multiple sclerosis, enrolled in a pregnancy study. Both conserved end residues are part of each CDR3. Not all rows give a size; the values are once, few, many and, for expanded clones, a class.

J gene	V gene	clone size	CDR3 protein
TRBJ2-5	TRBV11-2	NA	CASRIPGTGETQYF
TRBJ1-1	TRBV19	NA	CASSKEAGDPAFF
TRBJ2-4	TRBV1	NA	CTSSQDGSSGSSTSKNIQYF
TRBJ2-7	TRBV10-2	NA	CASSESGGGGYEQYF
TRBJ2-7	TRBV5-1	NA	CASSPTLSLAGTVPEQYF
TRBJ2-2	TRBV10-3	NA	CAIRPLGLAGNTGELFF
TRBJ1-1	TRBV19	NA	CASSMIQGPRAFF
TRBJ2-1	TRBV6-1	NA	CASKDRGYHNEQFF
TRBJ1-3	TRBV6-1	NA	CASSESVARNTIYF
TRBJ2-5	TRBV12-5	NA	CASGSMHRTGAQSNQETQYF
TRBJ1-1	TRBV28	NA	CASSETGQDSNTEAFF
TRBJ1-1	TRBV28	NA	CASRGPLNTEAFF
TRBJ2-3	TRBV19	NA	CASRRELGTDTQYF
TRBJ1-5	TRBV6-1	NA	CASSEASGGGQPQHF
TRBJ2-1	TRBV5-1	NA	CASSETGTGIDEQFF
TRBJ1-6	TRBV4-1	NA	CASSRGGRDSFYSPLHF
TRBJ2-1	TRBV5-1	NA	CASSTSGRAVYNEQFF
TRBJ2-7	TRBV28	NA	CATSSYEQYF
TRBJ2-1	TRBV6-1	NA	CASSEAGLALNEQFF
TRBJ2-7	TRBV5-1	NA	CASSLPRDSTHEQYF
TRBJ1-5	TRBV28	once	CASSLVTGLNQPQHF
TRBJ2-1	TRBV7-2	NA	CASSVGRLADYNEQFF
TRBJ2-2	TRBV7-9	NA	CASSLYLNTGELFF
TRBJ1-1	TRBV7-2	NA	CASSSLGLVTEAFF
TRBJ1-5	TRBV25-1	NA	CASTPRGFNQPQHF
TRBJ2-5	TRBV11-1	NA	CASTLDRGTQETQYF
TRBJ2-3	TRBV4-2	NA	CASSQITSRLTDTQYF
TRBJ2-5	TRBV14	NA	CASSQVGTQYF
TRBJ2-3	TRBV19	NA	CASSDGGNTDTQYF
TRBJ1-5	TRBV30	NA	CAWSGQDNQPQHF
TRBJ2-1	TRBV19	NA	CASSFSGVSYNEQFF
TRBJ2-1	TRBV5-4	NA	CASRATGDISSYNEQFF
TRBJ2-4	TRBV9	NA	CASSVGDSNKNIQYF
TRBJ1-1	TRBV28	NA	CASSPTGGGANTEAFF
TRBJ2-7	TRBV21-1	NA	CASSKPDRAGHEQYF
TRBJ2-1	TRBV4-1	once	CASSPGDRPREGEQFF
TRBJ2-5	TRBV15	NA	CATSRDGREMETQYF
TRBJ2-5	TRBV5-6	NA	CASSLTVGVRETQYF
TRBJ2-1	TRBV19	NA	CASSIGGLAGPNEQFF
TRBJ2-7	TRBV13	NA	CASSATDRSYEQYF
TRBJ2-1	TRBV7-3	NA	CASSLNGIPGTSGSGEQFF
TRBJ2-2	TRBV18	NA	CASSPRQGGSTGELFF
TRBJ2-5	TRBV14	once	CASSQQDWYQETQYF
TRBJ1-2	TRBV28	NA	CASRFARGGYYGYTF
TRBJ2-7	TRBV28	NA	CASSLTGGIGYEQYF
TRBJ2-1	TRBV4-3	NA	CASSQDLSGSRNEQFF
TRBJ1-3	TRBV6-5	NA	CASSYWGQASGNTIYF
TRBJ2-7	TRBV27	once	CASSRGLAGVLNEQYF
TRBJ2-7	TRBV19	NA	CASSWRDNLIYEQYF
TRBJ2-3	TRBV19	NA	CASSSAGAPTDTQYF
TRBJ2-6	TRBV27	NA	CASSPVPGANVLTF
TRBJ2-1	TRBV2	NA	CASSERTRNNEQFF
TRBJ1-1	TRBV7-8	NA	CASSLAQGEAFF